The source of this T cell receptor beta chain is a study of T cell responses to AZD1222 COVID-19 vaccine. Sequencing was performed with immunoSEQ multiplex PCR; in TCRdb, only in-frame clones are kept and a portion is missing. Seen here are 130,000 to 150,000 clones, 85% to 95% observed once, and the top ten hold about 3%. The V segment lost 6 bases and the J segment 4 bases; nucleotides outside the gene matches: 8. The V gene's germline CDR1 is SNHLY and CDR2 FYNNEI. The CDR3 loop spans 14 amino acids. Sequenced here: peripheral blood, sampled on day 0 of AZD1222 vaccination. The rearrangement links TRBV2 to TRBJ1-2; 7 bases align to TRBD1. The receptor was isolated from an adult in good health. CDR3 amino acids: CASSGDRDAYGYTF. CDR3 DNA: TGTGCCAGCAGCGGTGACAGGGACGCCTATGGCTACACCTTC.